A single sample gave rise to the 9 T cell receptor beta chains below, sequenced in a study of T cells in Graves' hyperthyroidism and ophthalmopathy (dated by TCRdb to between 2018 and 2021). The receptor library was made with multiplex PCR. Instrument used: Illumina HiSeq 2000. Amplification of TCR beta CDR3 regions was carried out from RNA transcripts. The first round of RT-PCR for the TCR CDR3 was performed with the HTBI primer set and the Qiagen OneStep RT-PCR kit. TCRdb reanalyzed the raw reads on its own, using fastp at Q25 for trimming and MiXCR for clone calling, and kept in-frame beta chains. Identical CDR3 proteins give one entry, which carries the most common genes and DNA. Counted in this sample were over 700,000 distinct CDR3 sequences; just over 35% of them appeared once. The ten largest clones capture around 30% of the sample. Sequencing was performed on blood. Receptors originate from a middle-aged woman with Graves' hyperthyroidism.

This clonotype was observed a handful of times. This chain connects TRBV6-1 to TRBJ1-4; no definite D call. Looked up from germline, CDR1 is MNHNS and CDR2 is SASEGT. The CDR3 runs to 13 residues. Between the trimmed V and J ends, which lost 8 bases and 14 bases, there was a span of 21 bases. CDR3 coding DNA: TGTGCCAGCTTCGGCTCCGGCGACTCGTGGCTGTTTTTT. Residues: CASFGSGDSWLFF.

CDR3 nucleotide sequence: TGCAGCGTTGAAGGACTAGGGATAACTGGCTATGGCTACACCTTC. It encodes CSVEGLGITGYGYTF. The chain has TRBV29-1 and TRBJ1-2; D remains unclear. Trimming stripped 1 base from V and 4 bases from J, with 16 bases between. This CDR3 comprises 15 residues. Germline V lookup: CDR1 SQVTM, CDR2 ANQGSEA.

CDR3 amino acids: CAISATSGGGTDTQYF. The CDR3 bases are TGTGCCATCAGTGCGACTAGCGGGGGAGGCACAGATACGCAGTATTTT. The J gene is TRBJ2-3, the V gene TRBV10-3, with 12 positions matching TRBD2. Trimming took 4 bases from V and 1 from J; bases not matched to a gene: 3. Germline V gives CDR1 ENHRY, CDR2 SYGVKD. The CDR3 is 16 amino acids.

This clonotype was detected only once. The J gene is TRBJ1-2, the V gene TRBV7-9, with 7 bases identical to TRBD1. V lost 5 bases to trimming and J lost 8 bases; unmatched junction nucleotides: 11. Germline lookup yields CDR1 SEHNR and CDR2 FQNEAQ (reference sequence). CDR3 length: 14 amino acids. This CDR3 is CASSPRDSSGGYTF. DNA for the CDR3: TGTGCCAGCAGCCCCCGGGACAGCAGCGGGGGCTACACCTTC.

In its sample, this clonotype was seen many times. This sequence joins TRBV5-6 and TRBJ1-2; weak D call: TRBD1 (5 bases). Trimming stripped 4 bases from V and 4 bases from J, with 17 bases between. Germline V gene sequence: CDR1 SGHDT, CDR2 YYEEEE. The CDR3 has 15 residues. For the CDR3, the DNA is TGTGCCAGCAGCCTTGCAGTTTCAGGGATCTATGGCTACACCTTC. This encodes CASSLAVSGIYGYTF. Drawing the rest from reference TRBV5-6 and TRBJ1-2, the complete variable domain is DAGVTQSPTHLIKTRGQQVTLRCSPKSGHDTVSWYQQALGQGPQFIFQYYEEEERQRGNFPDRFSGHQFPNYSSELNVNALLLGDSALYLCASSLAVSGIYGYTFGSGTRLTVV.

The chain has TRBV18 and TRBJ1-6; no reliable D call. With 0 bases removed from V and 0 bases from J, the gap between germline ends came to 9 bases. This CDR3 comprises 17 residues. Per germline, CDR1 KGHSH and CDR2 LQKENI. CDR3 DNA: TGTGCCAGCTCACCACCCTCGATCAGCTCCTATAATTCACCCCTCCACTTT. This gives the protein CASSPPSISSYNSPLHF.

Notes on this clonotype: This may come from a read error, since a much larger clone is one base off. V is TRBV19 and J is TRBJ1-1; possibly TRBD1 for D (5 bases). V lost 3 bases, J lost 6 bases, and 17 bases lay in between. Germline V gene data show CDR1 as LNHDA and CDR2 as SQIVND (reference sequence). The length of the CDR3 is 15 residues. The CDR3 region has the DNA TGTGCCAGTAGTATTGGGGACCGAGATTACGCTGAAGCTTTCTTT. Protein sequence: CASSIGDRDYAEAFF.

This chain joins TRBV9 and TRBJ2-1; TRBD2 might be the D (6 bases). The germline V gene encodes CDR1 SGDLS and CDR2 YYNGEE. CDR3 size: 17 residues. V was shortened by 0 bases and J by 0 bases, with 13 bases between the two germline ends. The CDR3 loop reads CASSVGGGTSSYNEQFF. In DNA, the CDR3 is TGTGCCAGCAGCGTAGGGGGCGGGACGAGCTCCTACAATGAGCAGTTCTTC.

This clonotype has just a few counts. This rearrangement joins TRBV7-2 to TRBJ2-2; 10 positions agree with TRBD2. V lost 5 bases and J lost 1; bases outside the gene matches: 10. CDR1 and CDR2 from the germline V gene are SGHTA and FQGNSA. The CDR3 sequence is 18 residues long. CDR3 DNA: TGTGCCAGCAGCGCCAGAGCGGGAGGGCCGTTGAACACCGGGGAGCTGTTTTTT. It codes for CASSARAGGPLNTGELFF.